This T cell receptor (beta chain) emerged from a study of T cell clonality in common variable immunodeficiency. General study findings and limits: CVID subjects showed higher TCRbeta clonality than healthy controls.

This table comes from immunoSEQ multiplex PCR, and its TCRdb copy is limited to in-frame clones, with some not included. The repertoire has about 64,000 clones, none seen only once; the ten largest take about 1.7%. In this sample, this clone turned up many times. The antigen is unknown. Read data end 3 residues before the CDR3 end; the end is taken from the germline J gene. The CDR3 is made up of 16 amino acids. Looked up from germline, CDR1 is LGHNT and CDR2 is FRNRAP. Losses at the gene ends were 6 bases for V and 5 bases for J; bases not matched to a gene: 13. The sequence derives from a person aged 18 to 70 in good health. What was sequenced was peripheral blood mononuclear cells. V usage is TRBV12-5 and J usage is TRBJ2-3, with 8 nucleotides matching TRBD2. The covered CDR3 bases are TGTGCTAGTGGCCCCCCCGGGGGGGCCATTCTAGATACG. Its translation is CASGPPGGAILDT. The full-length CDR3 reads as CASGPPGGAILDTQYF.